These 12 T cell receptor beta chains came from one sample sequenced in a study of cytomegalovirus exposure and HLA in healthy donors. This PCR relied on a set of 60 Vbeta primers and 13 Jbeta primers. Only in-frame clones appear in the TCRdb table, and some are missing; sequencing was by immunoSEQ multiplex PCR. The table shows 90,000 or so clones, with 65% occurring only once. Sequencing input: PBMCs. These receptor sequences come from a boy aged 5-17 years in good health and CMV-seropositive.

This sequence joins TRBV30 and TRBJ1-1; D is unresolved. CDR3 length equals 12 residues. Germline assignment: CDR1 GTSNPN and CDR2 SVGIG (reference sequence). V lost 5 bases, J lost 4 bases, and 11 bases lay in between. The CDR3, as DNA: TGTGCCTGGGGTGGCTGGAGCACTGAAGCTTTCTTT. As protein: CAWGGWSTEAFF.

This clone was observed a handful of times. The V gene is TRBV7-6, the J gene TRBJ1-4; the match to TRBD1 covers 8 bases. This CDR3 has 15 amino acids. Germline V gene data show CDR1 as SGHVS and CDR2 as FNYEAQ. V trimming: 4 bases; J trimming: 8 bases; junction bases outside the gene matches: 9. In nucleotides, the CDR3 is TGTGCCAGCAGCTCTGCCGGGACAGGAGGGGAAAAACTGTTTTTT. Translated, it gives CASSSAGTGGEKLFF.

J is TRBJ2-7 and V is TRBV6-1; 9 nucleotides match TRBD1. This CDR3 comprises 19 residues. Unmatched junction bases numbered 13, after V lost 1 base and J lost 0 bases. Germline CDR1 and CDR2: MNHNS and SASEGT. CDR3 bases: TGTGCCAGCAGTGAAGAAACAGGGGGCCACCTACTTCCCTCCTACGAGCAGTACTTC. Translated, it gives CASSEETGGHLLPSYEQYF.

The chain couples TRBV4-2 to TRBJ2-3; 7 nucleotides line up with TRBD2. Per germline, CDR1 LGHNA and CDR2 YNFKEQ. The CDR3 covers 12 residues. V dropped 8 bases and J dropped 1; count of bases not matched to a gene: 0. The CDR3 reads CASGGGTDTQYF. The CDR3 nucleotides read TGTGCCAGCGGGGGGGGCACAGATACGCAGTATTTT.

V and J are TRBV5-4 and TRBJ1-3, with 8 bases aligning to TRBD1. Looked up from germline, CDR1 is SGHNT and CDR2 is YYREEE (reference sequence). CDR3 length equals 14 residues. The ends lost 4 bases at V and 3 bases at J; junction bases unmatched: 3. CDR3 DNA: TGTGCCAGCAGCCTGACAGGGGTTGGAAACACCATATATTTT. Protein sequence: CASSLTGVGNTIYF. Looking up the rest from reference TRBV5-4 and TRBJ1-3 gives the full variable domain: ETGVTQSPTHLIKTRGQQVTLRCSSQSGHNTVSWYQQALGQGPQFIFQYYREEENGRGNFPPRFSGLQFPNYSSELNVNALELDDSALYLCASSLTGVGNTIYFGEGSWLTVV.

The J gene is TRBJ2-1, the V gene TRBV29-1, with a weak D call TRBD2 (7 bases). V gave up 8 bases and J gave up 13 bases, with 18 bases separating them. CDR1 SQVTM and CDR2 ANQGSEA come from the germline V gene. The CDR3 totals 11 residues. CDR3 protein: CSLIWGGYQFF. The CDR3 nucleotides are TGCAGCTTAATCTGGGGGGGCTATCAGTTCTTC.

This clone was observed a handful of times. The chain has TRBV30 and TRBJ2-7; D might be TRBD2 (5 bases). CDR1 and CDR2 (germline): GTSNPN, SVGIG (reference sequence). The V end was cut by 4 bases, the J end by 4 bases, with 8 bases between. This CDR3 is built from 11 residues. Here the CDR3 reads CAWKRGYEQYF. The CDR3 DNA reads TGTGCCTGGAAACGAGGGTACGAGCAGTACTTC.

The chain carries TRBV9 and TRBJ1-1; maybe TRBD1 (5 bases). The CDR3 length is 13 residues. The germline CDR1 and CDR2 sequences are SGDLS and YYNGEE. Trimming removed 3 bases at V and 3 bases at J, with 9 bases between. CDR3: CASSGQWDTEAFF. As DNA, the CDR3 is TGTGCCAGCAGCGGACAGTGGGACACTGAAGCTTTCTTT.

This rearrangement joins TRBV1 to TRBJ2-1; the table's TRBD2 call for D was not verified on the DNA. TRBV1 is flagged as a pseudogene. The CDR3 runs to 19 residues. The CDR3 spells CTSSGTGGRTKSSYNEQFF. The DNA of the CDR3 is TGCACCAGCAGCGGGACGGGGGGCCGAACCAAGAGCTCCTACAATGAGCAGTTCTTC.

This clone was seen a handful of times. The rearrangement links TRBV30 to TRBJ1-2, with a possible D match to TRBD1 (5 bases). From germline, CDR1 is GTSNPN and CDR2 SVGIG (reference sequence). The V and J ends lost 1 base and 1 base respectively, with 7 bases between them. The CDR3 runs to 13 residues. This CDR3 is CAWSAGFNYGYTF. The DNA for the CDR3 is TGTGCCTGGAGTGCAGGGTTTAACTATGGCTACACCTTC. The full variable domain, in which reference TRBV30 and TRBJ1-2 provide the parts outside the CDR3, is SQTIHQWPATLVQPVGSPLSLECTVEGTSNPNLYWYRQAAGRGLQLLFYSVGIGQISSEVPQNLSASRPQDRQFILSSKKLLLSDSGFYLCAWSAGFNYGYTFGSGTRLTVV.

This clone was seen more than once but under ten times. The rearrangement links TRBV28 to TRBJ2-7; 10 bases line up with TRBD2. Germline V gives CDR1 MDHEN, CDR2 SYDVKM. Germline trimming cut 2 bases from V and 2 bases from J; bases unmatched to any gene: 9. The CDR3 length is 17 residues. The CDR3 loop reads CASSLRLAGVGTYEQYF. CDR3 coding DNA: TGTGCCAGCAGTTTAAGGCTAGCGGGAGTCGGCACCTACGAGCAGTACTTC.

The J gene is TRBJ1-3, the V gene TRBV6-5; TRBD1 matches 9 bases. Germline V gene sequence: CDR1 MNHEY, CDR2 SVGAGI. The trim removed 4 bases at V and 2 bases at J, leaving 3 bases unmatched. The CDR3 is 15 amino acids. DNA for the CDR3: TGTGCCAGCAGTTTTAGACAGGGGGCTGGAAACACCATATATTTT. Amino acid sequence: CASSFRQGAGNTIYF.